This entry lists 27 T cell receptor beta chains sequenced from one sample in a study of beta chain features in type 1 diabetes (dated by TCRdb to the late 2010s). Overall study outcomes, separate from this receptor: Type 1 diabetes patients showed a moderate but significant shortening of TCRB CDR3 length in all four CD4+ subsets.

No antigen has been assigned to these receptors. The library relied on the immunoSEQ multiplex PCR assay. The entire amount of isolated RNA was reverse transcribed using the High Capacity cDNA Reverse Transcription Kit, so the sequenced TCRB transcripts were expressed ones. Held by TCRdb, this immuneACCESS table contains in-frame sequences only and omits some clones. Under half of the omission traces to an unresolved V gene where checked; the cause of the rest is unknown. In all, the sample holds about 710,000 clones, and over 13% of those were seen once. Approximately 0.043% of the sample rests with the top ten. Sample: naive CD4+ T cells from blood. What the cell subset or site label conveys for this sample: true naive CD4+ T cells. The receptors derive from a young man with type 1 diabetes.

The V gene is TRBV7-2, the J gene TRBJ2-7; 10 bases fit TRBD2. Unmatched junction bases numbered 12, after V lost 0 bases and J lost 1 base. There are 19 residues in the CDR3. From germline, CDR1 is SGHTA and CDR2 FQGNSA. The CDR3 region is CASSLALGGSGRLSYEQYF. DNA of the CDR3: TGTGCCAGCAGCTTAGCGCTAGGGGGTAGCGGGAGGTTATCCTACGAGCAGTACTTC.

This clone was observed a few times. This CDR3 is also generated by other DNA sequences in the sample. The chain couples TRBV18 to TRBJ2-7, with D tentatively TRBD1 or TRBD2 (5 bases each). The CDR3 totals 14 residues. CDR1 and CDR2 (germline): KGHSH, LQKENI. The V end lost 4 bases, the J end lost 2 bases, and 12 bases lay between the germline ends. As DNA, the CDR3 is TGTGCCAGCTCACTCCGGGACGGTGCCTACGAGCAGTACTTC. Its protein product is CASSLRDGAYEQYF.

This clone was counted between two and nine times. The V gene is TRBV11-2, the J gene TRBJ1-2, with 10 bases that match TRBD1. CDR3 length equals 16 residues. V lost 1 base, J lost 4 bases, and 6 bases stayed unmatched. The germline V gene encodes CDR1 SGHAT and CDR2 FQNNGV. The CDR3 is CASSLGSWDRGYGYTF. CDR3 coding DNA: TGTGCCAGCAGCTTAGGGAGCTGGGACAGGGGCTATGGCTACACCTTC.

The chain combines TRBV15 with TRBJ1-1; 9 bases are shared with TRBD1. CDR1 is LNHNV and CDR2 is YYDKDF in the germline V gene (reference sequence). With 1 base clipped from V and 8 bases from J, the junction kept 5 bases outside the gene matches. The CDR3 totals 14 residues. The CDR3 loop reads CATSRVNGQGEAFF. In DNA form, the CDR3 reads TGTGCCACCAGCAGAGTGAATGGACAGGGGGAAGCTTTCTTT.

Only a few counts were recorded for this clone. The chain uses TRBV30 and TRBJ1-2, with 8 bases lining up with TRBD1. The length of the CDR3 is 12 residues. J lost 4 bases, V lost 5 bases, and 3 bases had no gene match. Germline loops: CDR1 GTSNPN, CDR2 SVGIG (reference sequence). In DNA, the CDR3 is TGTGCCTGGTTGACAGGGGCCTATGGCTACACCTTC. This translates into CAWLTGAYGYTF.

This clone has just a few counts. The chain joins TRBV7-9 to TRBJ1-1; no clear D gene. V was pared by 1 base and J by 0 bases, with 6 bases between. The CDR3 loop spans 14 amino acids. Germline V CDR1 and CDR2: SEHNR, FQNEAQ (reference sequence). CDR3 DNA sequence: TGTGCCAGCAGCTTAGTTATCATGAACACTGAAGCTTTCTTT. Translation gives CASSLVIMNTEAFF.

The genes are TRBV6-1 and TRBJ2-3, with D uncertain. The CDR3 has 15 residues. Germline V gives CDR1 MNHNS, CDR2 SASEGT. Between the trimmed V and J ends, which lost 6 bases and 1 base, there was a span of 14 bases. CDR3 bases: TGTGCCAGCAGGAGGCGTGCGGACCGCACAGATACGCAGTATTTT. This encodes CASRRRADRTDTQYF.

This chain links TRBV27 with TRBJ1-2; 7 positions agree with TRBD1. Germline lookup yields CDR1 MNHEY and CDR2 SMNVEV (reference sequence). With 5 bases clipped from V and 3 bases from J, the junction kept 9 bases outside the gene matches. This CDR3 comprises 15 residues. In DNA, the CDR3 is TGTGCCAGCAGTCCCCTCCCCGGGACAGACTATGGCTACACCTTC. Amino acid sequence: CASSPLPGTDYGYTF.

This clone was counted only a few times. The chain employs TRBV18 and TRBJ2-7; unclear D gene. The CDR3 consists of 14 residues. The V gene's germline CDR1 is KGHSH and CDR2 LQKENI. Trimming cost V 0 bases and J 3 bases, with 9 bases left between them. The CDR3 DNA sequence: TGTGCCAGCTCACCACCTCCGGGTTTCTACGAGCAGTACTTC. Protein: CASSPPPGFYEQYF.

V usage is TRBV6-5 and J usage is TRBJ2-7, with 8 bases that match TRBD1. J was trimmed by 2 bases and V by 5 bases; bases with no gene match: 2. Germline CDR1 MNHEY, CDR2 SVGAGI. This CDR3 comprises 13 residues. CDR3 region: CASSGQGTYEQYF. The CDR3, as DNA: TGTGCCAGCAGTGGACAGGGCACCTACGAGCAGTACTTC.

The gene calls are TRBV7-3 and TRBJ2-1; D not certain. CDR3 size: 15 residues. V gave up 3 bases and J gave up 1 base, with 10 bases separating them. Germline values: CDR1 SGHTA, CDR2 FQGTGA. This chain's CDR3 is CASSLGSVSYNEQFF. The CDR3 region has the DNA TGTGCCAGCAGCTTGGGCTCAGTGTCCTACAATGAGCAGTTCTTC.

This clone was seen a few times. The chain couples TRBV6-5 to TRBJ2-3; D possibly corresponds to TRBD1 (5 bases). This CDR3 has 16 residues. V gave up 3 bases and J gave up 2 bases, with 15 bases separating them. From germline, CDR1 is MNHEY and CDR2 SVGAGI. The CDR3 DNA reads TGTGCCAGCAGTTATTCAGGGCGACTCCTCACAGATACGCAGTATTTT. This encodes CASSYSGRLLTDTQYF.

The V call is TRBV30, the J call TRBJ1-1; 7 positions agree with TRBD1. J lost 8 bases, V lost 3 bases, and 6 bases had no gene match. This CDR3 has 12 amino acids. Germline V lookup: CDR1 GTSNPN, CDR2 SVGIG (reference sequence). The CDR3 region is CAWSPGGSEAFF. The CDR3, as DNA: TGTGCCTGGAGCCCAGGGGGATCCGAAGCTTTCTTT.

The rearrangement uses TRBV18 and TRBJ2-3; maybe TRBD2 (5 bases). Trimming left V 3 bases short and J 0 bases short, with 10 bases between. The V gene's germline CDR1 is KGHSH and CDR2 LQKENI. The CDR3 covers 15 residues. CDR3 sequence: CASSPPLASTDTQYF. DNA of the CDR3: TGTGCCAGCTCACCCCCCCTAGCTAGCACAGATACGCAGTATTTT. The full variable domain, completed using reference TRBV18 and TRBJ2-3, is NAGVMQNPRHLVRRRGQEARLRCSPMKGHSHVYWYRQLPEEGLKFMVYLQKENIIDESGMPKERFSAEFPKEGPSILRIQQVVRGDSAAYFCASSPPLASTDTQYFGPGTRLTVL.

This CDR3 is CASSLSSYEQYF. The CDR3 DNA reads as TGTGCCAGCAGCTTGTCCTCCTACGAGCAGTACTTC. The chain recombines TRBV5-4 with TRBJ2-7; D remains ambiguous. The CDR3 spans 12 residues. Trimming took off 1 base at V and 0 bases at J, with 2 bases between the two ends. Germline CDR1 and CDR2: SGHNT and YYREEE (reference sequence).

The table lists this clone with a few counts. J is TRBJ2-3 and V is TRBV19, with unresolved D. CDR1 is LNHDA, CDR2 SQIVND, per germline (reference sequence). Trimming pared 9 bases from V and 1 base from J, leaving 11 bases between. The CDR3 runs 13 residues. In DNA, the CDR3 is TGTGCCAGCCGCCCCGAGGGCACAGATACGCAGTATTTT. Its protein is CASRPEGTDTQYF.

J is TRBJ2-7 and V is TRBV2; no firm D call. Trimming cost V 6 bases and J 3 bases, with 6 bases left between them. The V gene's germline CDR1 is SNHLY and CDR2 FYNNEI. The CDR3 covers 11 residues. Here the CDR3 reads CASRPNYEQYF. CDR3 sequence (DNA): TGTGCCAGCAGACCAAACTACGAGCAGTACTTC.

This clone has a handful of counts. The chain links TRBV30 to TRBJ1-3, with unresolved D. Germline V gene sequence: CDR1 GTSNPN, CDR2 SVGIG (reference sequence). This CDR3 spans 15 amino acids. The germline V and J ends were trimmed by 5 bases and 0 bases, with 14 bases remaining between them. Here the CDR3 reads CAWSPRRSSGNTIYF. CDR3 nucleotides: TGTGCCTGGTCACCAAGGCGAAGCTCTGGAAACACCATATATTTT. The variable domain in full, completed from reference TRBV30 and TRBJ1-3, reads SQTIHQWPATLVQPVGSPLSLECTVEGTSNPNLYWYRQAAGRGLQLLFYSVGIGQISSEVPQNLSASRPQDRQFILSSKKLLLSDSGFYLCAWSPRRSSGNTIYFGEGSWLTVV.

The rearrangement links TRBV5-6 to TRBJ1-3; D gene ambiguous. With 2 bases removed from V and 4 bases from J, the gap between germline ends came to 4 bases. This CDR3 is 12 amino acids long. Germline V gene sequence: CDR1 SGHDT, CDR2 YYEEEE. The CDR3 DNA reads TGTGCCAGCAGCTTAATGGGAAACACCATATATTTT. Its translation is CASSLMGNTIYF.

V is TRBV6-6 and J is TRBJ1-2, with 9 bases fitting TRBD1. Germline V gene lookup returns CDR1 MNHNY and CDR2 SVGAGI (reference sequence). The CDR3 runs to 14 residues. V lost 7 bases to trimming and J lost 6 bases; unmatched junction nucleotides: 9. CDR3 sequence reads: CASISRGTGNGYTF. The CDR3 region has the DNA TGTGCCAGCATTTCTCGGGGGACAGGGAATGGCTACACCTTC.

This chain links TRBV9 with TRBJ2-1; D unresolved. CDR3 length equals 16 residues. Trimming cost V 2 bases and J 0 bases, with 12 bases left between them. Germline CDR1 and CDR2: SGDLS and YYNGEE. CDR3 protein: CASSVFSGLSYNEQFF. The CDR3 coding sequence is TGTGCCAGCAGCGTCTTTTCAGGCCTCTCCTACAATGAGCAGTTCTTC.

This chain connects TRBV30 to TRBJ1-4, with 7 bases lining up with TRBD1. Per the germline V gene, CDR1 is GTSNPN and CDR2 is SVGIG (reference sequence). The V segment lost 3 bases and the J segment 8 bases; nucleotides outside the gene matches: 12. CDR3 length: 15 residues. In DNA form, the CDR3 reads TGTGCCTGGAGGGATGACAGGGCCCTAGGCGAAAAACTGTTTTTT. Translating it yields CAWRDDRALGEKLFF.

This clone was seen more than once but under ten times. This chain uses TRBV7-9 with TRBJ2-2; D possibly corresponds to TRBD1 (6 bases). Trimming left V 6 bases short and J 1 base short, with 12 bases between. Germline loops: CDR1 SEHNR, CDR2 FQNEAQ (reference sequence). The CDR3 covers 15 residues. The CDR3 DNA is TGTGCCAGCAGTTTGGAACAGGGGAACACCGGGGAGCTGTTTTTT. It codes for CASSLEQGNTGELFF.

The rearrangement links TRBV30 to TRBJ2-3; TRBD2 matches at 8 bases. J lost 2 bases, V lost 7 bases, and 8 bases had no gene match. The CDR3 contains 14 residues. Per germline, CDR1 GTSNPN and CDR2 SVGIG (reference sequence). DNA for the CDR3: TGTGCCTTGCTAACTAGCGGATTCACAGATACGCAGTATTTT. It is translated as CALLTSGFTDTQYF.

This clone has a handful of counts. The chain joins TRBV29-1 to TRBJ2-7; no reliable D call. The CDR3 runs to 10 residues. Trimming left V 5 bases short and J 0 bases short, with 2 bases between. Germline-derived CDR1 and CDR2 are SQVTM and ANQGSEA. CDR3 protein: CSVYSYEQYF. CDR3 nucleotide sequence: TGCAGCGTTTACTCCTACGAGCAGTACTTC.

This clone was recorded a few times. This chain connects TRBV7-2 to TRBJ2-7, with TRBD2 matching over 9 bases. The V segment lost 2 bases and the J segment 2 bases; nucleotides outside the gene matches: 4. Germline V gene sequence: CDR1 SGHTA, CDR2 FQGNSA. This CDR3 is built from 15 residues. The DNA for the CDR3 is TGTGCCAGCAGCTTACGCGGGGGGGATGCCTACGAGCAGTACTTC. Encoded protein: CASSLRGGDAYEQYF.

This clone has more than one count but fewer than ten. This CDR3 reads CSVEGLEGGELFF. CDR3 DNA sequence: TGCAGCGTTGAAGGTCTCGAGGGCGGGGAGCTGTTTTTT. The rearrangement uses TRBV29-1 and TRBJ2-2; tentatively, D is TRBD2 (5 bases). V dropped 1 base and J dropped 7 bases, with 10 bases sitting between them. Germline V gene data show CDR1 as SQVTM and CDR2 as ANQGSEA. The CDR3 has 13 amino acids.